The 18 T cell receptor beta chains listed next were all sequenced from one sample in a study of T cells in Graves' hyperthyroidism and ophthalmopathy. TCR beta CDR3 regions were amplified from RNA. HTBI primers were used for first-round RT-PCR of the TCR CDR3. MiXCR, run by TCRdb on the multiplex PCR reads, gives a single entry per CDR3 protein. The data contain 550,000 to 800,000 distinct CDR3 sequences, approximately 15% of them seen just once; the ten biggest clones take up less than 20%. Sequencing input: blood. The origin of the receptors is a man between 50 and 59 years old with Graves' hyperthyroidism.

This clonotype was found many times. This rearrangement joins TRBV20-1 to TRBJ2-7; D is perhaps TRBD1 (6 bases). Trimming removed 3 bases from V and 3 bases from J, with 9 bases in between. Germline V CDR1 and CDR2: DFQATT, SNEGSKA (reference sequence). The length of the CDR3 is 12 residues. CDR3 coding DNA: TGCAGTGCTAGGGCAGGGGACTACGAGCAGTACTTC. Translation gives CSARAGDYEQYF.

The chain carries TRBV4-3 and TRBJ1-4; possibly TRBD1 for D (6 bases). This CDR3 has 18 residues. V lost 4 bases, J lost 2 bases, and 20 bases lay in between. Germline V gene data show CDR1 as LGHNA and CDR2 as YSLEER. The CDR3 sequence is CASSLLRDIPSTNEKLFF. CDR3 DNA: TGCGCCAGCAGCCTCCTCCGGGACATCCCAAGTACTAATGAAAAACTGTTTTTT.

J is TRBJ2-5 and V is TRBV7-2, with D perhaps given as TRBD1 or TRBD2 (6 bases each). V was pared by 7 bases and J by 1 base, with 16 bases between. The CDR3 is made up of 15 amino acids. Germline CDR1 and CDR2: SGHTA and FQGNSA. For the CDR3, the DNA is TGTGCCAGCACCCGGATAGGGGGGATCCAAGAGACCCAGTACTTC. It codes for CASTRIGGIQETQYF.

This chain links TRBV4-3 with TRBJ2-6; D possibly corresponds to TRBD1 (5 bases). Trimming pared 1 base from V and 2 bases from J, leaving 15 bases between. The CDR3 consists of 18 residues. CDR1 is LGHNA and CDR2 is YSLEER in the germline V gene. CDR3 protein: CASSQAGAANTGANVLTF. In DNA form, the CDR3 reads TGCGCCAGCAGCCAAGCTGGGGCAGCTAATACTGGGGCCAACGTCCTGACTTTC.

This clonotype was recorded many times. This chain joins TRBV7-3 and TRBJ2-1; 9 bases are shared with TRBD2. CDR1 SGHTA and CDR2 FQGTGA come from the germline V gene. The J segment lost 10 bases and the V segment lost 5 bases, leaving 12 bases of the junction unmatched. CDR3 length equals 15 residues. The DNA of the CDR3 is TGTGCCAGCAGCACCTCCGGGACTAGCCGACAAGAGCAGTTCTTC. It translates to CASSTSGTSRQEQFF.

The gene calls are TRBV7-9 and TRBJ2-2; the D is unclear. V was trimmed by 5 bases and J by 6 bases, leaving 16 bases between them. The length of the CDR3 is 15 residues. Germline CDR1 SEHNR, CDR2 FQNEAQ (reference sequence). The CDR3 bases are TGTGCCAGCAGCGCCACGTTATATGTTCCCGGGGAGCTGTTTTTT. It is translated as CASSATLYVPGELFF.

This clonotype was counted many times. The V gene is TRBV2, the J gene TRBJ2-5; TRBD1 matches at 8 bases. This CDR3 contains 14 residues. V was clipped by 5 bases and J by 3 bases; unmatched bases: 5. The germline gives CDR1 SNHLY, CDR2 FYNNEI. CDR3 loop: CASSPQGAEETQYF. CDR3 nucleotides: TGTGCCAGCAGTCCCCAGGGGGCGGAAGAGACCCAGTACTTC.

This clonotype has ten or more counts. The chain is built from TRBV27 and TRBJ1-6; 8 nucleotides match TRBD1. The V segment lost 5 bases and the J segment 7 bases; nucleotides outside the gene matches: 7. The CDR3 loop spans 15 amino acids. Germline CDR1 reads MNHEY; CDR2 reads SMNVEV (reference sequence). Here the CDR3 reads CASSQWTGSNSPLHF. CDR3 in DNA: TGTGCCAGCAGTCAATGGACAGGGAGCAATTCACCCCTCCACTTT.

Ten or more counts support this clonotype. The CDR3 loop reads CAFSTGLAENTGELFF. DNA for the CDR3: TGTGCCTTCTCCACGGGACTAGCGGAGAACACCGGGGAGCTGTTTTTT. The V and J genes are TRBV10-3 and TRBJ2-2; 11 bases are a match to TRBD2. CDR3 length: 16 amino acids. From germline, CDR1 is ENHRY and CDR2 SYGVKD. After removal of 11 bases from V and 1 base from J, the junction contained 9 bases not matched to a gene.

The chain employs TRBV10-2 and TRBJ2-3, with 11 positions matching TRBD2. V lost 7 bases and J lost 3; bases outside the gene matches: 3. CDR3 size: 14 residues. Germline CDR1 reads WSHSY; CDR2 reads SAAADI. CDR3 protein: CASKIAGGTDTQYF. DNA for the CDR3: TGCGCCAGCAAAATAGCGGGAGGGACAGATACGCAGTATTTT.

V usage is TRBV6-2 or TRBV6-3 and J usage is TRBJ2-3; D is tentatively TRBD1 or TRBD2 (6 bases each). The CDR3 consists of 17 residues. The V gene's germline CDR1 is MNHEY and CDR2 SVGEGT. V lost 7 bases, J lost 3 bases, and 23 bases lay in between. The CDR3 is CASNFMKGGSPTDTQYF. CDR3 in DNA: TGTGCCAGCAATTTTATGAAAGGGGGGAGTCCGACAGATACGCAGTATTTT.

This clonotype showed up many times. The chain employs TRBV30 and TRBJ2-1; a possible D gene is TRBD1 (6 bases). Trimming removed 8 bases at V and 4 bases at J, with 15 bases between. Germline assignment: CDR1 GTSNPN and CDR2 SVGIG (reference sequence). The CDR3 has 13 amino acids. CDR3 sequence reads: CAGNIGTYNEQFF. Here the CDR3 DNA reads TGTGCCGGAAACATAGGGACATACAATGAGCAGTTCTTC.

There are many counts of this clonotype. This chain uses TRBV19 with TRBJ1-5, with TRBD1 matching 7 bases. This CDR3 region has 16 residues. The junction had 11 bases not matched to a gene; V was cut back by 7 bases and J by 2 bases. The germline V gene has CDR1 LNHDA and CDR2 SQIVND (reference sequence). The CDR3 is CASTRRGQRGNQPQHF. Written as DNA, the CDR3 is TGTGCCAGTACCAGAAGGGGACAGAGGGGCAATCAGCCCCAGCATTTT.

The chain links TRBV20-1 to TRBJ1-2; possible D gene TRBD1, 5 bases. The germline CDR1 and CDR2 sequences are DFQATT and SNEGSKA (reference sequence). This CDR3 spans 13 amino acids. Trimming stripped 2 bases from V and 3 bases from J, with 10 bases between. DNA for the CDR3: TGCAGTGCTAGACAGCAGGGAGACTATGGCTACACCTTC. Protein sequence: CSARQQGDYGYTF.

Note on this clonotype: The junction departs from the called germline gene at one end, perhaps through a read error. The chain recombines TRBV5-5 with TRBJ2-5, with D perhaps matching TRBD2 (5 bases). Germline assignment: CDR1 SGHKS and CDR2 YYEKEE (reference sequence). CDR3 length equals 13 residues. Written as DNA, the CDR3 is TGCGCCAGCGGACGTTCTCGCTCAGAGACCCAGTACTTC. This gives the protein CASGRSRSETQYF.

The sample holds many counts of this clonotype. V usage is TRBV5-1 and J usage is TRBJ2-1; the match to TRBD2 covers 9 bases. CDR1 and CDR2 (germline): SGHRS, YFSETQ. Trimming removed 6 bases from V and 9 bases from J; junction bases left unmatched: 13. The CDR3 length is 15 residues. CDR3 bases: TGCGCCAGCACCCCTGAATTAGCGGGAGTGATTGAGCAGTTCTTC. Its protein is CASTPELAGVIEQFF.

The chain links TRBV2 to TRBJ2-6; D possibly corresponds to TRBD2 (6 bases). Trimming pared 8 bases from V and 0 bases from J, leaving 14 bases between. The germline V gene has CDR1 SNHLY and CDR2 FYNNEI. CDR3 length: 16 amino acids. CDR3 nucleotides: TGTGCCAGCGGATCCGACGGGAGCTCTGGGGCCAACGTCCTGACTTTC. This sequence encodes CASGSDGSSGANVLTF.

This clonotype was seen more than once but under ten times. The J gene is TRBJ1-2, the V gene TRBV7-3, with D uncertain. This CDR3 is 14 amino acids long. Per germline, CDR1 SGHTA and CDR2 FQGTGA. Deletions cut 3 bases from V and 2 bases from J, with 10 bases between. CDR3: CASSFFAVNYGYTF. The DNA for the CDR3 is TGTGCCAGCAGCTTTTTTGCGGTAAACTATGGCTACACCTTC.